This T cell receptor beta chain was obtained from a study of response to subunit inactivated influenza vaccine. Study observations and caveats: The authors suggested that every seasonal influenza vaccination recruits few new T cells.

The germline V and J ends were trimmed by 5 bases and 0 bases, with 11 bases remaining between them. The CDR3 spans 14 residues. Germline assignment: CDR1 SGHAT and CDR2 FQNNGV. TCRdb reanalysed the RT-PCR reads using MiXCR and keeps one entry per CDR3 protein. The data show fewer than 700,000 distinct CDR3 sequences, 10% to 15% seen once. For this clonotype: Its antigen remains unknown.

This clonotype originated in a man aged 45 to 65 who received an inactivated influenza vaccine. V usage is TRBV11-2 and J usage is TRBJ2-7; D ambiguous. This specimen was PBMCs from blood, taken roughly 48 days after vaccination. This CDR3 reads CASSQTFFSYEQYF. The CDR3 DNA sequence: TGTGCCAGCAGCCAGACTTTTTTCTCCTACGAGCAGTACTTC.